This T cell receptor (beta chain) was sequenced during a study of T cell responses to AZD1222 COVID-19 vaccine. Assay: immunoSEQ multiplex PCR; the TCRdb copy retains only in-frame clones and omits some. The sample comprises around 78,000 clones, 88% of which are singletons, and roughly 5% rests with the top ten. For this clone: Its cognate antigen is unknown.

J gave up 2 bases and V 6 bases, and 6 bases lay outside the gene matches. Germline V gene data show CDR1 as KGHSH and CDR2 as LQKENI. The CDR3 has 14 residues. Study-level points and caveats: Baseline testing showed seropositivity in only six AZD1222 recipients.

This sequence joins TRBV18 and TRBJ1-1; 7 bases agree with TRBD1. This receptor was taken from an adult in good health. Sample: peripheral blood, taken on day 0 of MenACWY control vaccination. CDR3 in amino acids: CASSPGQSNTEAFF. CDR3 bases: TGTGCCAGCTCGCCGGGACAGAGTAACACTGAAGCTTTCTTT. Together with reference TRBV18 and TRBJ1-1, the CDR3 gives the full variable domain: NAGVMQNPRHLVRRRGQEARLRCSPMKGHSHVYWYRQLPEEGLKFMVYLQKENIIDESGMPKERFSAEFPKEGPSILRIQQVVRGDSAAYFCASSPGQSNTEAFFGQGTRLTVV.